These T cell receptor beta chains were read from a single sample in a study of T cells in Graves' hyperthyroidism and ophthalmopathy. TCRdb itself ran the multiplex PCR reads through MiXCR, one entry per CDR3 protein. The repertoire includes about 380,000 distinct CDR3 sequences, under 20% of them detected once, and 35% to 50% sits in the top ten. The specimen sequenced was blood. The receptors were gathered from a man in his late teens or twenties with Graves' ophthalmopathy. Each CDR3 is given with its conserved first and last residue. Each record gives: clone size, J gene, D gene, V gene, CDR3 protein, CDR3 DNA. A D gene is named only where the DNA matches it firmly. Clone size appears in some rows only: once, few, many, or a class for an expanded clone.

many | TRBJ2-1 | - | TRBV5-1 | CASSLSGNYNEQFF | TGCGCCAGCAGCTTGTCAGGGAATTACAATGAGCAGTTCTTC
many | TRBJ2-1 | TRBD2 | TRBV18 | CASSPPAGGQLNEQFF | TGTGCCAGCTCACCACCGGCGGGGGGCCAGCTCAATGAGCAGTTCTTC
few | TRBJ2-2 | - | TRBV25-1 | CAASWSTGELFF | TGTGCCGCTTCCTGGAGCACCGGGGAGCTGTTTTTT
many | TRBJ1-4 | - | TRBV20-1 | CSAREGGLNEKLFF | TGCAGTGCTAGAGAGGGCGGACTTAATGAAAAACTGTTTTTT
- | TRBJ2-7 | - | TRBV4-2 | CASSQETAAEQYF | TGTGCCAGCAGCCAAGAGACTGCCGCCGAGCAGTACTTC
many | TRBJ1-6 | TRBD1 | TRBV5-6 | CASSLRDRNSPLHF | TGTGCCAGCAGCCTCCGGGACAGGAATTCACCCCTCCACTTT
many | TRBJ2-1 | - | TRBV6-1 | CASSEVAGRPPSEQFF | TGTGCCAGCAGTGAAGTGGCGGGGAGGCCCCCTTCGGAGCAGTTCTTC
- | TRBJ2-7 | TRBD1 | TRBV29-1 | CSVEIGGTGTHEQYF | TGCAGCGTTGAAATAGGCGGGACAGGGACCCACGAGCAGTACTTC
many | TRBJ2-3 | - | TRBV5-1 | CASSTKGDTQYF | TGCGCCAGCAGCACCAAGGGAGATACGCAGTATTTT
many | TRBJ2-3 | - | TRBV7-8 | CASSLDGVSGSSTDTQYF | TGTGCCAGCAGCTTAGACGGGGTTAGTGGGTCTAGCACAGATACGCAGTATTTT
- | TRBJ2-7 | - | TRBV9 | CASSGDRDSGEQYF | TGTGCCAGCAGCGGAGACAGGGACTCGGGCGAGCAGTACTTC
- | TRBJ2-1 | TRBD2 | TRBV18 | CASSPWAGGLYNEQFF | TGTGCCAGCTCACCATGGGCGGGGGGCCTCTACAATGAGCAGTTCTTC
few | TRBJ2-1 | - | TRBV9 | CASSVLGQGHREQFF | TGTGCCAGCAGCGTATTGGGACAAGGTCATCGTGAGCAGTTCTTC
many | TRBJ1-4 | TRBD1 | TRBV18 | CASSRTGTGGEKLFF | TGTGCCAGCTCACGAACCGGGACAGGGGGTGAAAAACTGTTTTTT
- | TRBJ2-2 | - | TRBV12-3/TRBV12-4 | CASSLRGNTGELVF | TGTGCCAGCAGTTTAAGGGGGAACACCGGGGAGCTGGTTTTT
- | TRBJ2-1 | TRBD2 | TRBV6-5 | CASSSDGGSSYNEQFF | TGTGCCAGCAGTTCCGACGGGGGGAGCTCCTACAATGAGCAGTTCTTC
- | TRBJ1-6 | - | TRBV19 | CASLAGTTYNSPLHF | TGTGCCAGTCTCGCCGGGACAACTTATAATTCACCCCTCCACTTT
few | TRBJ1-2 | TRBD1 | TRBV20-1 | CSAEGQRGYTF | TGCAGTGCTGAGGGACAGAGGGGCTACACCTTC
many | TRBJ1-1 | - | TRBV29-1 | CSVEGQDGTEAFF | TGCAGCGTTGAAGGACAGGATGGGACTGAAGCTTTCTTT
many | TRBJ2-1 | - | TRBV27 | CASSWTADNEQFF | TGTGCCAGCAGTTGGACAGCGGACAATGAGCAGTTCTTC